This entry features one TCR beta chain sequence. The specificity of this receptor is unknown. Per-nucleotide qualities are absent, and no much larger clonotype sits a single base away. The data are from a study of blood T cell repertoires in COVID-19 (TCRdb year 2020). In the study overall: Samples covering the acute and convalescent phases of COVID-19 were provided by collaborators in the United States, Italy and Spain. The repertoires were released in a freely available public database intended as a resource for research on the immune response to SARS-CoV-2. Samples were obtained from the ongoing ImmuneRACE study (first 160 participants) and from 1,254 subjects provided by 6 global collaborators. Nearly every sample came with metadata listing a de-identified subject ID, COVID-19 status, age in years and sex. The dataset comprised deeply sampled blood TCRbeta repertoires from subjects exposed to, actively infected with, or recovered from COVID-19. HLA class I and class II types, where available, came from metadata supplied by the sample provider rather than from assay-based typing. The material from the prospective study consisted of cDNA or gDNA derived from T cells, B-cell-depleted T cells, or PBMCs.

Participants in the prospective study were enrolled through a virtual design, were aged roughly 18 to 100 years, and lived in about 25 United States geographic areas. In the prospective study, participants were assigned to cohorts based on the clinical history participants reported in a screening survey and a study questionnaire. For ImmuneRACE Cohort 3, a participant was defined as recovered based on two consecutive negative NP/OP PCR tests, clearance by a healthcare professional, or resolution of symptoms. Mobile phlebotomists in the prospective study collected whole blood, serum and a nasopharyngeal or oropharyngeal swab from every participant. Prospective study participants could optionally give additional blood draws and questionnaires over an approximately 2-month period. Before DNA extraction, prospective study blood samples were shipped either frozen or at room temperature. General conclusions and limits of the study: The amount of clinical and demographic metadata varied by source and participant and was provided uncurated.

Looking up the germline V gene yields CDR1 MDHEN and CDR2 SYDVKM. Counted from cysteine to phenylalanine, this CDR3 has 16 amino acids. Solely the CDR3 DNA is kept, with 48 bases framed from the first base. The germline V end is reduced by 5 bases and the J end by 6 bases; junction bases left unmatched: 12. TCRbeta CDR3 regions were amplified from genomic DNA by means of the immunoSEQ Assay, a bias-controlled multiplex PCR. In the authors' own workflow: Nucleated cell counts per sample were estimated from amplification of reference gene primers within the assay. Sequence reads were collapsed and filtered to measure the absolute abundance of every unique TCRbeta CDR3 rearrangement. For each sample, productive Simpson clonality was calculated as the square root of Simpson's diversity index over productive rearrangements. TCRdb holds this immuneACCESS table with in-frame rearrangements only. Some clones are missing; in checked studies, unresolved V genes explain under half, and the rest has no known cause. That table is the source of V, J and clone size, and D and trimming were worked out from the DNA. This sample gives a few hundred thousand clones in total; more than 75% of them show up just once. The ten top clones hold about 3% of the sample.

Sequenced material: PBMCs or T cells enriched from blood (not recorded which). The chain couples TRBV28 to TRBJ2-1, and 8 junction bases match TRBD2. This receptor was obtained from a woman aged 25 to 39 who had recovered from COVID-19. The bases are TGTGCCAGCAGTCTGACTATAGCGGGATCTAGCAATGAGCAGTTCTTC. Translated, this is CASSLTIAGSSNEQFF.